A selection of T cell receptor beta chains follows, all from one sample in a study of blood T cell repertoires in COVID-19. Generated by immunoSEQ multiplex PCR, the TCRdb table keeps only in-frame clones and is missing some. This repertoire shows roughly 41,000 clones, around 83% found once; its top ten account for around 40%. The source material was peripheral blood. All receptors derive from an elderly woman with acute or convalescent COVID-19. CDR3s include the opening cysteine and the closing phenylalanine or tryptophan. D genes are given only for firm matches. The size field is filled for only some rows; it gives once, few, many or a size class.

j_call clone_size d_call v_call cdr3_aa cdr3_nt
TRBJ2-7 NA NA TRBV7-9 CASSLAGGANEQYF TGTGCCAGCAGCTTAGCAGGGGGGGCCAACGAGCAGTACTTC
TRBJ2-2 NA NA TRBV30 CAWSVGDYGELFF TGTGCCTGGAGTGTAGGCGACTACGGGGAGCTGTTTTTT
TRBJ1-2 NA NA TRBV5-1 CASSRQEANYGYTF TGCGCCAGCAGCCGACAGGAAGCTAACTATGGCTACACCTTC
TRBJ1-1 NA TRBD1 TRBV29-1 CSAQQGEVTEAFF TGCAGCGCCCAACAGGGGGAGGTGACTGAAGCTTTCTTT
TRBJ1-1 once NA TRBV3-1/TRBV3-2 CASSPSIGGNTEAFF TGTGCCAGCAGCCCTTCGATCGGAGGGAACACTGAAGCTTTCTTT
TRBJ1-4 NA NA TRBV28 CASRWGAGAGEKLFF TGTGCCAGCAGATGGGGGGCGGGGGCTGGGGAAAAACTGTTTTTT
TRBJ1-3 NA TRBD1 TRBV11-2 CASSLGGTGLNTIYF TGTGCCAGCAGCTTAGGAGGGACAGGGCTAAACACCATATATTTT
TRBJ2-3 NA TRBD2 TRBV6-5 CASSSLAGPQDTQYF TGTGCCAGCAGTAGCCTAGCGGGACCCCAGGATACGCAGTATTTT
TRBJ2-1 NA TRBD1 TRBV9 CASSADGRGPVSYNEQFF TGTGCCAGTAGCGCCGATGGCAGGGGGCCCGTCTCCTACAATGAGCAGTTCTTC
TRBJ1-4 NA NA TRBV19 CASSIEGGPKLFF TGTGCCAGTAGTATCGAGGGGGGGCCCAAACTGTTTTTT
TRBJ1-2 once NA TRBV7-2 CASSFRGTAYGYTF TGTGCCAGCAGCTTTCGCGGGACGGCTTATGGCTACACCTTC
TRBJ2-5 NA TRBD1 TRBV7-9 CASTLGTGMKTQYF TGTGCCAGCACCTTAGGGACAGGGATGAAGACCCAGTACTTC
TRBJ1-1 NA TRBD1 TRBV6-2/TRBV6-3 CASSYGGPDRGTEAFF TGTGCCAGCAGTTACGGGGGCCCGGACAGGGGGACTGAAGCTTTCTTT
TRBJ2-1 NA NA TRBV6-1 CASSEAIMATGTYNEQFF TGTGCCAGCAGTGAAGCAATCATGGCAACCGGGACCTACAATGAGCAGTTCTTC
TRBJ1-2 NA NA TRBV7-9 CASFLTGYGYTF TGTGCCAGCTTCCTTACAGGGTATGGCTACACCTTC
TRBJ1-1 NA NA TRBV19 CASTTGTQANTEAFF TGTGCCAGTACTACCGGGACTCAAGCGAACACTGAAGCTTTCTTT
TRBJ1-1 NA NA TRBV19 CASSSGWEAVTEAFF TGTGCCAGTAGTTCGGGATGGGAGGCGGTCACTGAAGCTTTCTTT
TRBJ1-4 NA TRBD1 TRBV14 CASSQDRSRGQLLFF TGTGCCAGCAGCCAAGATAGGTCCAGGGGGCAATTGCTGTTTTTT
TRBJ1-5 NA TRBD1 TRBV24-1 CATSGGTGDRQPQHF TGTGCCACCAGTGGCGGGACAGGGGATCGTCAGCCCCAGCATTTT
TRBJ1-4 NA TRBD1 TRBV4-2 CASSQTGGLNEKLFF TGTGCCAGCAGCCAAACAGGGGGTTTAAATGAAAAACTGTTTTTT
TRBJ2-5 NA NA TRBV5-1 CASSWGTSWYQETQYF TGCGCCAGCAGCTGGGGGACTTCTTGGTACCAAGAGACCCAGTACTTC
TRBJ2-1 NA TRBD1 TRBV30 CAWRGDSGGMGNEQFF TGTGCCTGGAGGGGGGACAGCGGTGGTATGGGGAATGAGCAGTTCTTC
TRBJ1-6 NA NA TRBV4-1 CASSQSFAGPGASLHF TGCGCCAGCAGCCAAAGTTTCGCGGGCCCAGGGGCGTCCCTCCACTTT
TRBJ1-1 NA NA TRBV18 CASSPDTEAFF TGTGCCAGCTCACCCGACACTGAAGCTTTCTTT
TRBJ1-2 NA NA TRBV4-3 CASSQVGTHGGYTF TGCGCCAGCAGCCAAGTCGGGACTCACGGCGGCTACACCTTC
TRBJ2-6 NA NA TRBV24-1 CATSDPQGFGANVLTF TGTGCCACCAGTGATCCCCAGGGGTTTGGGGCCAACGTCCTGACTTTC
TRBJ1-1 NA NA TRBV2 CASSEGRSGRGAFF TGTGCCAGCAGTGAAGGGAGGTCAGGACGCGGAGCTTTCTTT
TRBJ2-7 NA TRBD1 TRBV3-1/TRBV3-2 CASSQEATGDPYEQYF TGTGCCAGCAGCCAAGAGGCCACAGGGGATCCCTACGAGCAGTACTTC
TRBJ1-6 NA NA TRBV6-5 CASSSQDGVGSPLHF TGTGCCAGCAGCTCACAGGACGGTGTAGGATCACCCCTCCACTTT
TRBJ2-1 NA TRBD2 TRBV7-2 CASSFLSSGGNQGQFF TGTGCCAGCAGCTTCCTGTCTAGCGGGGGGAATCAAGGGCAGTTCTTC
TRBJ1-1 NA NA TRBV18 CASSRTPGARTEAFF TGTGCCAGCTCACGAACTCCAGGGGCCCGGACTGAAGCTTTCTTT
TRBJ2-3 NA NA TRBV29-1 CSVPGGSTDTQYF TGCAGCGTTCCAGGGGGGAGCACAGATACGCAGTATTTT
TRBJ2-1 NA NA TRBV5-1 CASSLGSRSEQFF TGCGCCAGCAGCTTGGGTAGCCGTAGTGAGCAGTTCTTC
TRBJ2-1 NA TRBD2 TRBV19 CASSLRGGQSYEQFF TGTGCCAGTAGTTTGCGGGGGGGCCAAAGTTATGAGCAGTTCTTC
TRBJ2-1 NA NA TRBV6-5 CASLEEASYNEQFF TGTGCCAGCCTCGAGGAAGCCTCCTACAATGAGCAGTTCTTC
TRBJ1-2 NA NA TRBV2 CASNSGGLGYGYTF TGTGCCAGCAATTCGGGGGGGCTCGGGTATGGCTACACCTTC
TRBJ2-7 NA TRBD1 TRBV11-2 CASSFTGGNEQYF TGTGCCAGCAGCTTTACAGGGGGTAACGAGCAGTACTTC
TRBJ2-7 NA TRBD1 TRBV6-6 CASSLPAGTAYEQYF TGTGCCAGCAGTCTTCCCGCCGGGACAGCCTACGAGCAGTACTTC
TRBJ1-2 NA NA TRBV15 CATSRDLDTGYGYTF TGTGCCACCAGCAGAGATCTGGACACTGGCTATGGCTACACCTTC
TRBJ2-7 once TRBD2 TRBV2 CASSEVSRQRGPLYEQYF TGTGCCAGCAGTGAAGTTTCAAGGCAGCGGGGGCCGCTCTACGAGCAGTACTTC